The clone carrying this T cell receptor (beta chain) was found once. Per the germline V gene, CDR1 is SEHNR and CDR2 is FQNEAQ (reference sequence). V lost 5 bases, J lost 4 bases, and 7 bases stayed unmatched. This CDR3 is 14 amino acids long. This record comes from a study of blood T cell repertoires in COVID-19. Study overall: Researchers got acute and convalescent COVID-19 samples from the United States, Italy and Spain. Nucleic acid was either cDNA or gDNA, and it came from T cells, B-cell-depleted T cells, or PBMCs.

Original handling: Nucleated cell number was recorded as an estimate derived from reference gene primer amplification. Assay: immunoSEQ multiplex PCR; the TCRdb copy retains only in-frame clones and omits some. V and J calls and clone size are copied from that table; D and trimming were computed from the DNA. In the table there are about 110,000 clones, approximately 92% of which are singletons. The receptor was isolated from a woman over 75 with acute or convalescent COVID-19. The specimen was peripheral blood. The chain recombines TRBV7-9 with TRBJ1-1; 7 positions match TRBD1. The CDR3 sequence is CASSTTQGTTEAFF. The CDR3 bases are TGTGCCAGCAGCACGACACAGGGGACCACTGAAGCTTTCTTT.